This T cell receptor beta chain is drawn from a study of control samples from healthy donors and cancer patients. The V gene's germline CDR1 is SGHVS and CDR2 FQNEAQ. CDR3 length: 15 amino acids. V was shortened by 8 bases and J by 1 base, with 15 bases between the two germline ends. Produced via immunoSEQ multiplex PCR; TCRdb's table is partial and in-frame only. The sample yields 150,000 or so clones, roughly 93% seen once. This clone has just one count. The clonotype was recovered from a man aged 18 to 29 in good health. The chain recombines TRBV7-8 with TRBJ1-5; D is unclear. Specimen: blood. CDR3 residues: CASGPEPSSNQPQHF. The CDR3 DNA reads as TGTGCCAGCGGACCCGAACCCTCGAGCAATCAGCCCCAGCATTTT. The full variable domain, completed using reference TRBV7-8 and TRBJ1-5, is GAGVSQSPRYKVAKRGQDVALRCDPISGHVSLFWYQQALGQGPEFLTYFQNEAQLDKSGLPSDRFFAERPEGSVSTLKIQRTQQEDSAVYLCASGPEPSSNQPQHFGDGTRLSIL.